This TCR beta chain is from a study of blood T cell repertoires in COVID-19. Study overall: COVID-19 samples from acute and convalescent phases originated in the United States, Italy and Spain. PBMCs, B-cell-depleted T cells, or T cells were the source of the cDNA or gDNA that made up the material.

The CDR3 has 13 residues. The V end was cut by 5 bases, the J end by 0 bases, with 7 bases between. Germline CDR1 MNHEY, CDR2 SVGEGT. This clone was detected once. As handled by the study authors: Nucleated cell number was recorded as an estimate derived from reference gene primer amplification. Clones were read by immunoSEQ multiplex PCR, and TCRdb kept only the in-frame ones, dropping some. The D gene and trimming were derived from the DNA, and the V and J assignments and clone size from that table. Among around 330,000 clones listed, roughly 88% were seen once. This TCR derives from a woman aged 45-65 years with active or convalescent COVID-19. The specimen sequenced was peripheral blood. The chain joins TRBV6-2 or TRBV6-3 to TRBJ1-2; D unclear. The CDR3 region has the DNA TGTGCCAGCAGTCGCAGTACTAACTATGGCTACACCTTC. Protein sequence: CASSRSTNYGYTF.